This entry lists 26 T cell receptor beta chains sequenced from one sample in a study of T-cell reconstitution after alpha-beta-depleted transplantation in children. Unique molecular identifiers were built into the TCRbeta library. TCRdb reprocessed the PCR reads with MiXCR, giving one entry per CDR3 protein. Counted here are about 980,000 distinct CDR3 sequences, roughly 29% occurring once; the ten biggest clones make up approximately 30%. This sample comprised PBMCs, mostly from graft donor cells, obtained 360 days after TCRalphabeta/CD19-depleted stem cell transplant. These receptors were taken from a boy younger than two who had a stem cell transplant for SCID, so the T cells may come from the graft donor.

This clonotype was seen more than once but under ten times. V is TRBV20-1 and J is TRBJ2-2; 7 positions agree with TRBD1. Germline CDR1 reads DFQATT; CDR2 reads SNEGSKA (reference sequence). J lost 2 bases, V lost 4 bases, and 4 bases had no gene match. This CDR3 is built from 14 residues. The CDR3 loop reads CSAMGDSNTGELFF. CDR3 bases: TGCAGTGCTATGGGGGACAGCAACACCGGGGAGCTGTTTTTT.

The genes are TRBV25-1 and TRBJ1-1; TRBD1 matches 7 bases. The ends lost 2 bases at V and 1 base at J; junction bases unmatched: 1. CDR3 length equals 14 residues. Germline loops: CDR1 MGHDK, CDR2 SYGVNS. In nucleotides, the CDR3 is TGTGCCAGCAGTGAAAACAGGGGGAACACTGAAGCTTTCTTT. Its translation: CASSENRGNTEAFF.

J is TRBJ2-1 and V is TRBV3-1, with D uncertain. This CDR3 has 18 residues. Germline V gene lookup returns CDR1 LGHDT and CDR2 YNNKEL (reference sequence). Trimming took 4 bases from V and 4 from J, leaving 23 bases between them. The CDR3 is CASSPLGSDSKGYNEQFF. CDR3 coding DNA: TGTGCCAGCAGCCCCCTCGGGTCGGATAGTAAGGGTTACAATGAGCAGTTCTTC.

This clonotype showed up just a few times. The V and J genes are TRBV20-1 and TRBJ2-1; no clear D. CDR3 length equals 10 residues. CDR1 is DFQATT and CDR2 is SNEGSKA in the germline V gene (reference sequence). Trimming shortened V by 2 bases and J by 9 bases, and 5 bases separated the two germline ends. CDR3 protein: CSARLPEQFF. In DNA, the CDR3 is TGCAGTGCTAGACTGCCTGAGCAGTTCTTC.

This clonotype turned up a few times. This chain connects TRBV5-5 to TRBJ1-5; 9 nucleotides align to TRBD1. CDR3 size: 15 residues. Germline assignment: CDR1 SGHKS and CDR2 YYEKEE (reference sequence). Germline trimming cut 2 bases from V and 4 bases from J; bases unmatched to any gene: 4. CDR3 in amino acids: CASSFGTGTNQPQHF. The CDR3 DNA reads TGTGCCAGCAGCTTCGGGACAGGGACTAATCAGCCCCAGCATTTT.

CDR3 in DNA: TGCAGTGGGGCGGAGGGCCCTAATGAAAAACTGTTTTTT. Translation gives CSGAEGPNEKLFF. The chain links TRBV20-1 to TRBJ1-4, with unresolved D. Per germline, CDR1 DFQATT and CDR2 SNEGSKA (reference sequence). Trimming shortened V by 7 bases and J by 3 bases, and 12 bases separated the two germline ends. The CDR3 totals 13 residues.

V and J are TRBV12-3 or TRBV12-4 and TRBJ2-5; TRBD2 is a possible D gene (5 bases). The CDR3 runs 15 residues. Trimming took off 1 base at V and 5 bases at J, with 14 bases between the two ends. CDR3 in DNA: TGTGCCAGCAGTTTAGAGGGCTACCGAGGGGAGACCCAGTACTTC. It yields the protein CASSLEGYRGETQYF.

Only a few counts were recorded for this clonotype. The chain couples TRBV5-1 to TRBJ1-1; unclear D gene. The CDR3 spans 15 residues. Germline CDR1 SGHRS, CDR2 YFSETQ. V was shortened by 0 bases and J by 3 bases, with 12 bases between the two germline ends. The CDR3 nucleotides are TGCGCCAGCAGCTTGGTCATAGGGAAGGACACTGAAGCTTTCTTT. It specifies CASSLVIGKDTEAFF. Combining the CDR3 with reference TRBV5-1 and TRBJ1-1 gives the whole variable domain KAGVTQTPRYLIKTRGQQVTLSCSPISGHRSVSWYQQTPGQGLQFLFEYFSETQRNKGNFPGRFSGRQFSNSRSEMNVSTLELGDSALYLCASSLVIGKDTEAFFGQGTRLTVV.

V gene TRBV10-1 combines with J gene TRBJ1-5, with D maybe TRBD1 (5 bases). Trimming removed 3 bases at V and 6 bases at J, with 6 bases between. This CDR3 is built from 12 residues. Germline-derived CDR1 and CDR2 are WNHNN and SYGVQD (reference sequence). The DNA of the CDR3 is TGCGCCAGCAGTGACGGGACTCAGCCCCAGCATTTT. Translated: CASSDGTQPQHF.

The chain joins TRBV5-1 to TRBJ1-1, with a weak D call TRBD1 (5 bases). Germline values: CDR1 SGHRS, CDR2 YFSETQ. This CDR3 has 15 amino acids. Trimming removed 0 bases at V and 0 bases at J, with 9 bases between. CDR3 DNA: TGCGCCAGCAGCTTGGGGGACTTAATGAACACTGAAGCTTTCTTT. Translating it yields CASSLGDLMNTEAFF. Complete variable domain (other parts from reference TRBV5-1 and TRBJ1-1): KAGVTQTPRYLIKTRGQQVTLSCSPISGHRSVSWYQQTPGQGLQFLFEYFSETQRNKGNFPGRFSGRQFSNSRSEMNVSTLELGDSALYLCASSLGDLMNTEAFFGQGTRLTVV.

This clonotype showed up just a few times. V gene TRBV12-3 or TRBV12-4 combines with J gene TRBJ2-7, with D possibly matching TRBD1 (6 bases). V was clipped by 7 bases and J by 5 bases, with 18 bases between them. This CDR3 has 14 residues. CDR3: CASNHPDRGHEQYF. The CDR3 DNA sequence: TGTGCCAGCAACCACCCGGACAGAGGCCACGAGCAGTACTTC.

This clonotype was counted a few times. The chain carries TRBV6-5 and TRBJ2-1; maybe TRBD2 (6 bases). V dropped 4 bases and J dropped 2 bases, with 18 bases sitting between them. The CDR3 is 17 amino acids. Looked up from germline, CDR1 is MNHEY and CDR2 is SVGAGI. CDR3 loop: CASSLSERRVPYNEQFF. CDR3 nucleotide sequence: TGTGCCAGCAGTTTATCGGAGAGGAGGGTACCCTACAATGAGCAGTTCTTC.

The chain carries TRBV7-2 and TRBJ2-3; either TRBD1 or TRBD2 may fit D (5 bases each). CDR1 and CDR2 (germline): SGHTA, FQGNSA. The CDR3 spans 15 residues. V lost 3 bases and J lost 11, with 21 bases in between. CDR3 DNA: TGTGCCAGCAGCTTCCCGAGCCCCGGGGACCGGTGGCAGTATTTT. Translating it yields CASSFPSPGDRWQYF.

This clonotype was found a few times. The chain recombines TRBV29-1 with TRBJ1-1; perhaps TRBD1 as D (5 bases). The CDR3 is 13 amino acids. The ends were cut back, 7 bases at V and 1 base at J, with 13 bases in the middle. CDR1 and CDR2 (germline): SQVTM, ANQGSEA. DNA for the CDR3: TGCAGCGCCTGGGGGAACTCGAACACTGAAGCTTTCTTT. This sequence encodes CSAWGNSNTEAFF.

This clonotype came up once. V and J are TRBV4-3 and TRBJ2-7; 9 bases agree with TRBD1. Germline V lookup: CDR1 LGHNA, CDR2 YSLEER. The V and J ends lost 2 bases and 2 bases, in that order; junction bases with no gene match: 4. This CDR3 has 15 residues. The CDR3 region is CASSQWGQGAYEQYF. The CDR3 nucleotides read TGCGCCAGCAGCCAATGGGGACAGGGTGCCTACGAGCAGTACTTC.

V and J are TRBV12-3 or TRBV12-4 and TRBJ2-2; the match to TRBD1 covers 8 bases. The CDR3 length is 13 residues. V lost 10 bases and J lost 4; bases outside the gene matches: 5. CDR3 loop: CAIQTGVTGELFF. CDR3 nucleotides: TGTGCCATCCAGACAGGGGTCACCGGGGAGCTGTTTTTT.

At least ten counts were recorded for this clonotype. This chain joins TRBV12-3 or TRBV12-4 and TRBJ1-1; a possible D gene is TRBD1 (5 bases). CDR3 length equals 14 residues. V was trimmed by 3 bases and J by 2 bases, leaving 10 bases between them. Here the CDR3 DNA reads TGTGCCAGCAGTTTTCGGGGGGTAAACACTGAAGCTTTCTTT. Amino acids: CASSFRGVNTEAFF.

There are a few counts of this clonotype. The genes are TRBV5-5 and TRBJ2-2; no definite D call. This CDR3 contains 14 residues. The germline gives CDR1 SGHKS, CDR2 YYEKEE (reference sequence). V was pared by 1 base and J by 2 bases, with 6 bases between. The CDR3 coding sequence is TGTGCCAGCAGCTTGAGCCTTAACACCGGGGAGCTGTTTTTT. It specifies CASSLSLNTGELFF.

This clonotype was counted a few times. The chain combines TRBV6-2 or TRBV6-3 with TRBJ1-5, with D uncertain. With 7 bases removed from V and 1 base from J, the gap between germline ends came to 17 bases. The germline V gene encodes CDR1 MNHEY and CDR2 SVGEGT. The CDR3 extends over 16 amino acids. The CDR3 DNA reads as TGTGCCAGCAAGGATCGGCTGGCGAGGAGCAATCAGCCCCAGCATTTT. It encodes CASKDRLARSNQPQHF.

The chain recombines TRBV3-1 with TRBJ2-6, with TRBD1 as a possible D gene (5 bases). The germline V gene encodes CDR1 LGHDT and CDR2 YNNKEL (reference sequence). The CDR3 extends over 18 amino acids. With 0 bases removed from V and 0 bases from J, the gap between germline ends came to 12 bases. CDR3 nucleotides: TGTGCCAGCAGCCAAGATCCAGGGTATCGCTCTGGGGCCAACGTCCTGACTTTC. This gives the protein CASSQDPGYRSGANVLTF.

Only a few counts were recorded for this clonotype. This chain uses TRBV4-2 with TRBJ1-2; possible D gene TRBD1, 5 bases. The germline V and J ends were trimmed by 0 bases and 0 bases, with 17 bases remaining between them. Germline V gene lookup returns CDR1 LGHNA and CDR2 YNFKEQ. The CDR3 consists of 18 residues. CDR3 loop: CASSQDEYGTLANYGYTF. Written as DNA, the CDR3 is TGTGCCAGCAGCCAAGATGAGTACGGGACGTTAGCTAACTATGGCTACACCTTC.

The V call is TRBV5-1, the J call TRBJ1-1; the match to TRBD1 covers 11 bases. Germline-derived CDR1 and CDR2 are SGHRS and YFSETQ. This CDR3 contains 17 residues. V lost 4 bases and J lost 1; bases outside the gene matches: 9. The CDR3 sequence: CASSLWTGGVANTEAFF. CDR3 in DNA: TGCGCCAGCAGCCTTTGGACAGGGGGCGTCGCGAACACTGAAGCTTTCTTT.

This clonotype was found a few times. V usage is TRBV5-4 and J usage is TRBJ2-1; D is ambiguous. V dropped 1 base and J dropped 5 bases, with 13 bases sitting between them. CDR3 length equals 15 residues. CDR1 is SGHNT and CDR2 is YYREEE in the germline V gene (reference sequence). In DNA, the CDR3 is TGTGCCAGCAGCTTGTCCCGCCTGGGGAACAATGAGCAGTTCTTC. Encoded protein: CASSLSRLGNNEQFF.

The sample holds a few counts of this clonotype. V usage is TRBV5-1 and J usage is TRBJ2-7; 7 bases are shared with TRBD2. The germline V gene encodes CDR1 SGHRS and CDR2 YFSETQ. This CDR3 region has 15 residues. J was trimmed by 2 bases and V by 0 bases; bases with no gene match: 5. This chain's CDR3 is CASSLGVTSAYEQYF. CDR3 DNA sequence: TGCGCCAGCAGCTTGGGGGTCACTAGCGCCTACGAGCAGTACTTC.

CDR3 nucleotide sequence: TGTGCCAGCAGCCACCCCGAGGGAAACACCATATATTTT. Translation: CASSHPEGNTIYF. The chain couples TRBV6-2 or TRBV6-3 to TRBJ1-3, with D hard to call. CDR1 and CDR2 (germline): MNHEY, SVGEGT. Trimming removed 6 bases at V and 4 bases at J, with 10 bases between. The CDR3 runs to 13 residues.

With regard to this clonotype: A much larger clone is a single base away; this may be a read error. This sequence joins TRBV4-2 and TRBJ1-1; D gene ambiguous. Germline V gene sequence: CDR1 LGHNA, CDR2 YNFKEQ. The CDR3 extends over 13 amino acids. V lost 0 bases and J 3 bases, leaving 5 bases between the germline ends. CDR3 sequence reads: CASSQERYTEAFF. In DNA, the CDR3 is TGTGCCAGCAGCCAAGAGAGATACACTGAAGCTTTCTTT.